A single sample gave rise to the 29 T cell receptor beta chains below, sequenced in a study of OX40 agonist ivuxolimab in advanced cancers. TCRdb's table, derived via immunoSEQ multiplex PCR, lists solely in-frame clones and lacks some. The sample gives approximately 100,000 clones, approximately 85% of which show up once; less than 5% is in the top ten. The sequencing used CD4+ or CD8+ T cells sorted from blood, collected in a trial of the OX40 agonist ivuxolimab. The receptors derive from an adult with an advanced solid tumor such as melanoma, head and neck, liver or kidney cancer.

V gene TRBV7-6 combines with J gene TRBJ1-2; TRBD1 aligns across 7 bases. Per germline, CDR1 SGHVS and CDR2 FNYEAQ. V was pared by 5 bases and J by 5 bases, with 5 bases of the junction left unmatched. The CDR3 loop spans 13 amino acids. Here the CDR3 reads CASSPRTGYGYTF. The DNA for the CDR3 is TGTGCCAGCAGCCCGCGGACAGGTTATGGCTACACCTTC.

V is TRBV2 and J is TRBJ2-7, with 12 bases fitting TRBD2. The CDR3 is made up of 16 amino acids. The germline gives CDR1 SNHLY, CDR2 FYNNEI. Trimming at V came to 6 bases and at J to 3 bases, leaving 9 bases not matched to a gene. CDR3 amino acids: CASRALAGGLHYEQYF. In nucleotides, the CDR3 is TGTGCCAGCAGAGCTCTAGCGGGAGGGCTCCACTACGAGCAGTACTTC. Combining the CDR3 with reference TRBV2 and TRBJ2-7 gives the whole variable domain EPEVTQTPSHQVTQMGQEVILRCVPISNHLYFYWYRQILGQKVEFLVSFYNNEISEKSEIFDDQFSVERPDGSNFTLKIRSTKLEDSAMYFCASRALAGGLHYEQYFGPGTRLTVT.

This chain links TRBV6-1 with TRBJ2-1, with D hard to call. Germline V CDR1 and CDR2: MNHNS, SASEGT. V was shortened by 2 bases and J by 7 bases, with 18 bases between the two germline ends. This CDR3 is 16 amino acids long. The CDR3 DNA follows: TGTGCCAGCAGTGAAACCGGGTCGCCCCCTAAGAATGAGCAGTTCTTC. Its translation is CASSETGSPPKNEQFF.

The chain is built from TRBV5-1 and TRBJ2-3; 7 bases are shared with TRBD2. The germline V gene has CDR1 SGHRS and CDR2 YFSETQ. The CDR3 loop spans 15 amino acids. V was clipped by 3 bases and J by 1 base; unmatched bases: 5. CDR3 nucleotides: TGCGCCAGCAGCTCTGGGGCGGGAGGCACAGATACGCAGTATTTT. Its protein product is CASSSGAGGTDTQYF.

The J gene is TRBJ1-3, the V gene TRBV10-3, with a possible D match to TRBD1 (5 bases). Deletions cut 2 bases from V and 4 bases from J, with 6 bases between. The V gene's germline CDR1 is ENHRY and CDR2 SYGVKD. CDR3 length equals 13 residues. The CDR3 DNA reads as TGTGCCATCAGTGAGAAGGGGGGAAACACCATATATTTT. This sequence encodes CAISEKGGNTIYF.

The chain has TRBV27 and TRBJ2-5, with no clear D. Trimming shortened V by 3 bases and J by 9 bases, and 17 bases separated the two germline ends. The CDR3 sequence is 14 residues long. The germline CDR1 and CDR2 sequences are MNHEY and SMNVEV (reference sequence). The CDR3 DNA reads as TGTGCCAGCAGTTTCGGTCATAACCTCATCCCCCAGTACTTC. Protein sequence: CASSFGHNLIPQYF.

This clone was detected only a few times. The CDR3 sequence: CASSQETGLAPYEQYF. The CDR3 DNA follows: TGCGCCAGCAGCCAAGAAACGGGTTTGGCACCCTACGAGCAGTACTTC. The chain carries TRBV4-1 and TRBJ2-7; D unclear. V was shortened by 0 bases and J by 2 bases, with 14 bases between the two germline ends. Germline CDR1 MGHRA, CDR2 YSYEKL. CDR3 length: 16 amino acids.

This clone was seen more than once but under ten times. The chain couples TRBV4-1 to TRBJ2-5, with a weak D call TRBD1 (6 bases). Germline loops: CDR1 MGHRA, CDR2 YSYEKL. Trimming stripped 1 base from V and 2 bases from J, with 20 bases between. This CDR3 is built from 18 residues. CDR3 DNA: TGCGCCAGCAGCCAAGTGGGACAAAGACACGAGGGGCAAGAGACCCAGTACTTC. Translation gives CASSQVGQRHEGQETQYF.

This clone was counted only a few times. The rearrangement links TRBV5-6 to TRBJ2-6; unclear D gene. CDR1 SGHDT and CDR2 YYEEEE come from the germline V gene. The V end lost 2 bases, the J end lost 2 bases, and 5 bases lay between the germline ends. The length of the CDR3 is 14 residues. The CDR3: CASSFSPGANVLTF. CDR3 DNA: TGTGCCAGCAGCTTCTCTCCTGGGGCCAACGTCCTGACTTTC.

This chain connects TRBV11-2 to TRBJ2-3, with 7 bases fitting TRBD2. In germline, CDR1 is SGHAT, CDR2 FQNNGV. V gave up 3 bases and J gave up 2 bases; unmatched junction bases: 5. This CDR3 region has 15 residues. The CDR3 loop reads CASSLASGHTDTQYF. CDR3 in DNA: TGTGCCAGCAGCTTGGCTAGCGGCCACACAGATACGCAGTATTTT.

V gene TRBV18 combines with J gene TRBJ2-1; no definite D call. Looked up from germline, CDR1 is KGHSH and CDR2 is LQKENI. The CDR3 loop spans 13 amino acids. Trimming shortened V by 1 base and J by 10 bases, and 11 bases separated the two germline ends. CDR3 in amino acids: CASSPRADGEQFF. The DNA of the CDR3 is TGTGCCAGCTCACCACGGGCAGATGGGGAGCAGTTCTTC.

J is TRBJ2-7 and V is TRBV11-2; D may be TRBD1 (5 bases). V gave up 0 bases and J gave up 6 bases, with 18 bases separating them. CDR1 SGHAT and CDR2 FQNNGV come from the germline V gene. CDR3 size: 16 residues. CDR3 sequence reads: CASSLEFQGTLSEQYF. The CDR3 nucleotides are TGTGCCAGCAGCTTAGAGTTTCAGGGAACTCTTAGCGAGCAGTACTTC.

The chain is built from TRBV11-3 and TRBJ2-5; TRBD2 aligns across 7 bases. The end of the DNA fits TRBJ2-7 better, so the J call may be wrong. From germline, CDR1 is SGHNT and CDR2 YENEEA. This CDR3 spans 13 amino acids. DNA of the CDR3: TGTGCCAGCAGCTTACTGGGAGGGTACGAGCAGTACTTC. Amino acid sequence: CASSLLGGYEQYF.

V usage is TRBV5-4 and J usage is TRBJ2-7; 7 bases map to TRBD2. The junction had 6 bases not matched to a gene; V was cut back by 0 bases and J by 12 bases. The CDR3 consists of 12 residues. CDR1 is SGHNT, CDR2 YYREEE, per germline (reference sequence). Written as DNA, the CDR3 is TGTGCCAGCAGCTTGGGGCTAGCGGAGTGGTACTTC. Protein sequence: CASSLGLAEWYF.

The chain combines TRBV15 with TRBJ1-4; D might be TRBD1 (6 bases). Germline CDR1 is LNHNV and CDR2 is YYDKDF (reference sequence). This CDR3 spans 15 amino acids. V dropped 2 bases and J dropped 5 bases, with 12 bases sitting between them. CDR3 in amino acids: CATSRNRVGNEKLFF. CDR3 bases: TGTGCCACCAGCAGAAACAGGGTCGGCAATGAAAAACTGTTTTTT.

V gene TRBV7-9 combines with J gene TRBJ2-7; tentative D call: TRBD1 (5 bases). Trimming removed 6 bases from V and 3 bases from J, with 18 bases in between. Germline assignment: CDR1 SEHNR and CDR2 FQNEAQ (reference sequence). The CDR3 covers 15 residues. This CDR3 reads CASSSDTTGFYEQYF. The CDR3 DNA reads TGTGCCAGCAGTTCAGATACCACAGGTTTCTACGAGCAGTACTTC.

In DNA form, the CDR3 reads TGTGCCAGTAATAGGGGGCAGGACACTGAAGCTTTCTTT. It specifies CASNRGQDTEAFF. This chain connects TRBV19 to TRBJ1-1; 7 bases are shared with TRBD1. Germline assignment: CDR1 LNHDA and CDR2 SQIVND (reference sequence). With 7 bases clipped from V and 3 bases from J, the junction kept 5 bases outside the gene matches. The CDR3 contains 13 residues.

CDR3 region: CASSGTSYNEQFF. CDR3 DNA sequence: TGTGCCAGCAGTGGGACTAGCTACAATGAGCAGTTCTTC. This sequence joins TRBV6-4 and TRBJ2-1; 7 bases fit TRBD2. CDR1 and CDR2 (germline): MRHNA, SNTAGT. V shed 4 bases and J 3 bases; nucleotides not matched to a gene: 0. CDR3 size: 13 residues.

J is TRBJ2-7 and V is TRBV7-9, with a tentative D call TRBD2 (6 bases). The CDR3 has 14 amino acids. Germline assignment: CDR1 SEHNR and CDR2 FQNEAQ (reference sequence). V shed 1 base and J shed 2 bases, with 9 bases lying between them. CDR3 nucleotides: TGTGCCAGCAGCTTAGGGGAGGCCGCCTACGAGCAGTACTTC. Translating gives CASSLGEAAYEQYF.

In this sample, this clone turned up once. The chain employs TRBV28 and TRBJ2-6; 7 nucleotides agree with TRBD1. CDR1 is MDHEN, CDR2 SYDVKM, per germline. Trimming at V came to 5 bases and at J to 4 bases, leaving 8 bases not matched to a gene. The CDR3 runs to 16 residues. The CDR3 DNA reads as TGTGCCAGCAGTCCCTCACAGGGGTCAGGGGCCAACGTCCTGACTTTC. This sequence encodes CASSPSQGSGANVLTF.

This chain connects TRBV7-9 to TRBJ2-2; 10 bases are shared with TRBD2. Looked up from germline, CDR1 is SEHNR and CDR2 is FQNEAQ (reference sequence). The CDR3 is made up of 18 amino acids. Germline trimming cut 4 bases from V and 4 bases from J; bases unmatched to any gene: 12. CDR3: CASSSTSGKTVSTGELFF. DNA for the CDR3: TGTGCCAGCAGCTCCACTAGCGGGAAGACCGTGAGCACCGGGGAGCTGTTTTTT. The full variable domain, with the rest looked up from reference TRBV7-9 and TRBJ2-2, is DTGVSQNPRHKITKRGQNVTFRCDPISEHNRLYWYRQTLGQGPEFLTYFQNEAQLEKSRLLSDRFSAERPKGSFSTLEIQRTEQGDSAMYLCASSSTSGKTVSTGELFFGEGSRLTVL.

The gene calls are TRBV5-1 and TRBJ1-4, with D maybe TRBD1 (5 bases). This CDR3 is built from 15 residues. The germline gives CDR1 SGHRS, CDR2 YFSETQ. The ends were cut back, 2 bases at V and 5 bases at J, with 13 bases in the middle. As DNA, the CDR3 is TGCGCCAGCAGCTTCCTAGGGGACGGGAATGAAAAACTGTTTTTT. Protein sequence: CASSFLGDGNEKLFF.

DNA of the CDR3: TGTGCCAGCACCGTGGGACTAGCGTCTCACGAGCAGTACTTC. This translates into CASTVGLASHEQYF. The chain recombines TRBV5-4 with TRBJ2-7; 10 nucleotides line up with TRBD2. The CDR3 loop spans 14 amino acids. With 6 bases clipped from V and 5 bases from J, the junction kept 8 bases outside the gene matches. Per germline, CDR1 SGHNT and CDR2 YYREEE (reference sequence).

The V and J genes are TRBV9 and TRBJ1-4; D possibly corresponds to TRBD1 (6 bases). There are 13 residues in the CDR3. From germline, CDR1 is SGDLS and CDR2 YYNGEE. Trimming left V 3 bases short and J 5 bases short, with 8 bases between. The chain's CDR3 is CASSEGGNEKLFF. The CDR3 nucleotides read TGTGCCAGCAGCGAGGGGGGGAATGAAAAACTGTTTTTT.

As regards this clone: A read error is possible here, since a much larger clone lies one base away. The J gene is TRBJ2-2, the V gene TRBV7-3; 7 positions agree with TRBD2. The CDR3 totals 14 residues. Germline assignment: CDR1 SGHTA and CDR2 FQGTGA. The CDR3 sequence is CASSSTSDTGELLF. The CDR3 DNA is TGTGCCAGCAGCTCAACTAGCGACACCGGGGAGCTGCTTTTT.

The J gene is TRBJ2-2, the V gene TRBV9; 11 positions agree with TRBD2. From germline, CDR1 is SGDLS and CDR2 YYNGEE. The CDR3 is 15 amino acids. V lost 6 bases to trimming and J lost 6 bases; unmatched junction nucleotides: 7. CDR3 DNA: TGTGCCAGCACCAAACTAGCGGGAGCGTCCGGGGAGCTGTTTTTT. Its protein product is CASTKLAGASGELFF.

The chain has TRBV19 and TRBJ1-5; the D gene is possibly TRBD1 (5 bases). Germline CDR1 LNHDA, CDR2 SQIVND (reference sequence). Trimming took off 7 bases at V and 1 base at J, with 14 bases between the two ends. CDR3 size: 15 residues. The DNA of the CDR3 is TGTGCCAGTAAGAGACAGAGGGGAAGCAATCAGCCCCAGCATTTT. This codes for CASKRQRGSNQPQHF.

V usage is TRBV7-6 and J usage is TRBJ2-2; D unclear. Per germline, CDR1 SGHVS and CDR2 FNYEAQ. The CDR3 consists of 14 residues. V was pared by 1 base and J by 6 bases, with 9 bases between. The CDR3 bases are TGTGCCAGCAGCTTAGAGGTCTACGCCGGGGAGCTGTTTTTT. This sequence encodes CASSLEVYAGELFF.

The CDR3 here is CASSLILGAEQYF. For the CDR3, the DNA is TGTGCCAGCAGTTTGATCCTGGGGGCCGAGCAGTACTTC. The rearrangement links TRBV6-9 to TRBJ2-7; tentatively, D is TRBD1 (6 bases). Trimming cost V 4 bases and J 6 bases, with 13 bases left between them. Germline CDR1 is MNHGY and CDR2 is SVAAGI. This CDR3 region has 13 residues.